This TCR beta chain was captured by sequencing in a study of low-dose radiotherapy and immunotherapy resistance in tumors. Across the whole study: Every 2 weeks, cohort 1 got 0.5 Gy, reaching 6.5 Gy to the planning target volume. Intravenous administration to patients comprised nivolumab at 240 mg every two weeks and ipilimumab at 1 mg/kg every six weeks.

The CDR3 consists of 14 residues. The germline V gene encodes CDR1 MDHEN and CDR2 SYDVKM. Trimming at V came to 3 bases and at J to 8 bases, leaving 2 bases not matched to a gene. cDNA synthesis used a TRAV/TRBV-specific primer set for both chains. A constant-region primer paired with the V-primer adapter amplified TCRs over about 19 PCR cycles. TCRdb re-analysed the reads in MiXCR, keeping a single row per CDR3 protein. The profile covers about 7,300 distinct CDR3 sequences, with approximately 57% appearing a single time and roughly 9.3% taken by the ten largest. The chain couples TRBV28 to TRBJ2-1, with TRBD2 identical over 12 bases. The TCR comes from a human donor with advanced metastatic prostate, ovarian, gallbladder or colorectal cancer (not recorded which). This table probably holds off-target reads from a library built for another chain. CDR3 in amino acids: CASSFLAGGHEQFF. The CDR3 DNA reads TGTGCCAGCAGTTTTCTAGCGGGAGGGCATGAGCAGTTCTTC. The full variable domain, in which reference TRBV28 and TRBJ2-1 provide the parts outside the CDR3, is DVKVTQSSRYLVKRTGEKVFLECVQDMDHENMFWYRQDPGLGLRLIYFSYDVKMKEKGDIPEGYSVSREKKERFSLILESASTNQTSMYLCASSFLAGGHEQFFGPGTRLTVL.